The 32 T cell receptor beta chains below were found in one sample sequenced in a study of blood T cell repertoires in COVID-19. Repertoires were generated with immunoSEQ multiplex PCR, while TCRdb's copy carries only in-frame clones and drops some. The sample has about 280,000 clones; around 88% are singletons. Sequenced: PBMCs or T cells enriched from blood (not recorded which). The receptors shown here come from a woman in her 40s who had recovered from COVID-19.

The chain recombines TRBV23-1 with TRBJ1-3, with D perhaps TRBD1 (5 bases). TRBV23-1 is sorted into the ORF group, with uncertain function. The CDR3 runs 16 residues. V was clipped by 2 bases and J by 0 bases, with 11 bases between them. The CDR3 here is CASSQRLGDSGNTIYF. The DNA for the CDR3 is TGCGCCAGCAGTCAACGCTTAGGGGACTCTGGAAACACCATATATTTT.

In DNA form, the CDR3 reads TGTGCCACAAACAGGGGGAACACTGAAGCTTTCTTT. This gives the protein CATNRGNTEAFF. The J gene is TRBJ1-1, the V gene TRBV2, with TRBD1 identical over 7 bases. The V gene end was trimmed by 10 bases and the J gene end by 1 base; junction bases not matched to a gene: 3. CDR1 SNHLY and CDR2 FYNNEI come from the germline V gene. CDR3 length: 12 amino acids. Filled out from reference TRBV2 and TRBJ1-1, the complete variable domain reads EPEVTQTPSHQVTQMGQEVILRCVPISNHLYFYWYRQILGQKVEFLVSFYNNEISEKSEIFDDQFSVERPDGSNFTLKIRSTKLEDSAMYFCATNRGNTEAFFGQGTRLTVV.

This clone has a single count. This chain links TRBV4-1 with TRBJ2-3, with 9 bases fitting TRBD2. V lost 2 bases, J lost 10 bases, and 10 bases stayed unmatched. From germline, CDR1 is MGHRA and CDR2 YSYEKL. This CDR3 is built from 15 residues. The CDR3 protein is CASSQQLAGGISQYF. DNA for the CDR3: TGCGCCAGCAGCCAACAACTTGCGGGAGGGATATCGCAGTATTTT.

The V gene is TRBV18, the J gene TRBJ2-3, with D unclear. The CDR3 extends over 14 amino acids. CDR1 is KGHSH, CDR2 LQKENI, per germline. Trimming cost V 1 base and J 0 bases, with 5 bases left between them. Here the CDR3 reads CASSPQTSTDTQYF. The CDR3 bases are TGTGCCAGCTCACCACAGACTAGCACAGATACGCAGTATTTT.

The chain has TRBV18 and TRBJ2-5; the match to TRBD2 covers 8 bases. Trimming took 0 bases from V and 2 from J; bases not matched to a gene: 5. CDR3 size: 16 residues. Germline lookup yields CDR1 KGHSH and CDR2 LQKENI. CDR3 sequence (DNA): TGTGCCAGCTCACCACCGGGACTAGTAGGGCAAGAGACCCAGTACTTC. Translation gives CASSPPGLVGQETQYF.

The V call is TRBV29-1, the J call TRBJ2-3; D perhaps matches TRBD1 (6 bases). V lost 1 base to trimming and J lost 6 bases, with 14 bases between them. Per germline, CDR1 SQVTM and CDR2 ANQGSEA. There are 14 residues in the CDR3. The CDR3 DNA reads as TGCAGCGTTGAAGGGGGGCTAGCTGGCGATACGCAGTATTTT. Amino acids: CSVEGGLAGDTQYF.

The chain is built from TRBV20-1 and TRBJ1-2; D might be TRBD1 (6 bases). CDR1 and CDR2 (germline): DFQATT, SNEGSKA (reference sequence). The CDR3 is 15 amino acids. V was shortened by 3 bases and J by 7 bases, with 21 bases between the two germline ends. In DNA form, the CDR3 reads TGCAGTGCTAGTTCTTCGGGGTCAGGGGTCGGTGGCTACACCTTC. This encodes CSASSSGSGVGGYTF.

The chain has TRBV29-1 and TRBJ2-1, with D possibly matching TRBD2 (6 bases). CDR1 and CDR2 from the germline V gene are SQVTM and ANQGSEA. The CDR3 totals 15 residues. Trimming cost V 6 bases and J 1 base, with 16 bases left between them. The CDR3 sequence is CSVGGLSHSYNEQFF. CDR3 nucleotides: TGCAGCGTGGGGGGACTTTCTCATTCCTACAATGAGCAGTTCTTC.

This clone was observed once. The chain recombines TRBV30 with TRBJ1-2; 9 nucleotides match TRBD1. CDR1 is GTSNPN and CDR2 is SVGIG in the germline V gene (reference sequence). This CDR3 region has 15 residues. After removal of 3 bases from V and 5 bases from J, the junction contained 10 bases not matched to a gene. CDR3: CAWRAGTGNRYGYTF. The CDR3 region has the DNA TGTGCCTGGAGGGCCGGGACAGGGAATAGGTATGGCTACACCTTC.

The chain recombines TRBV19 with TRBJ1-5; weak D call: TRBD1 (5 bases). Per germline, CDR1 LNHDA and CDR2 SQIVND (reference sequence). The CDR3 spans 14 residues. V dropped 8 bases and J dropped 0 bases, with 11 bases sitting between them. CDR3 nucleotides: TGTGCCAGTGCGACAGAGTATAGCAATCAGCCCCAGCATTTT. Amino acid sequence: CASATEYSNQPQHF.

In its sample, this clone was seen many times. The genes are TRBV19 and TRBJ1-2, with 7 bases lining up with TRBD1. The CDR3 runs 15 residues. Germline CDR1 reads LNHDA; CDR2 reads SQIVND (reference sequence). V lost 4 bases to trimming and J lost 3 bases; unmatched junction nucleotides: 8. CDR3 DNA sequence: TGTGCCAGTAGTAATACGGGACAGAATTACTATGGCTACACCTTC. Its translation: CASSNTGQNYYGYTF.

CDR3 region: CAISGGGSYEQYF. The CDR3 nucleotides read TGTGCCATCAGTGGAGGGGGCTCCTACGAGCAGTACTTC. The chain is built from TRBV10-3 and TRBJ2-7, with D possibly being TRBD1 (6 bases). This CDR3 has 13 amino acids. V lost 4 bases to trimming and J lost 0 bases, with 7 bases between them. Germline CDR1 is ENHRY and CDR2 is SYGVKD.

The chain couples TRBV7-2 to TRBJ2-4; 9 bases map to TRBD1. Germline V gene sequence: CDR1 SGHTA, CDR2 FQGNSA. The CDR3 has 16 residues. V dropped 5 bases and J dropped 5; count of bases not matched to a gene: 10. CDR3 in DNA: TGTGCCAGCAGCCCGGCCGGGACAGGGACCCAAAACATTCAGTACTTC. It yields the protein CASSPAGTGTQNIQYF.

V usage is TRBV2 and J usage is TRBJ2-7; 11 bases agree with TRBD2. Unmatched junction bases numbered 3, after V lost 1 base and J lost 1 base. Germline V gene sequence: CDR1 SNHLY, CDR2 FYNNEI. The CDR3 runs to 16 residues. The CDR3 region is CASSEGTSGFSYEQYF. The CDR3 DNA reads as TGTGCCAGCAGTGAAGGGACTAGCGGGTTTTCCTACGAGCAGTACTTC.

J is TRBJ2-5 and V is TRBV10-3; D possibly corresponds to TRBD1 (5 bases). CDR1 and CDR2 (germline): ENHRY, SYGVKD. The V end was cut by 4 bases, the J end by 2 bases, with 8 bases between. The CDR3 consists of 13 residues. The CDR3 sequence: CAISGQIQETQYF. DNA of the CDR3: TGTGCCATCAGTGGACAGATACAAGAGACCCAGTACTTC.

The V call is TRBV30, the J call TRBJ1-3; D not certain. CDR3 length: 12 residues. Trimming removed 0 bases from V and 11 bases from J, with 11 bases in between. Germline V gene lookup returns CDR1 GTSNPN and CDR2 SVGIG (reference sequence). The DNA for the CDR3 is TGTGCCTGGAGTGTACTCTTTGGAGCCATATATTTT. Amino acids: CAWSVLFGAIYF.

This chain uses TRBV19 with TRBJ1-1; D remains ambiguous. Germline V gene sequence: CDR1 LNHDA, CDR2 SQIVND (reference sequence). The CDR3 sequence is 11 residues long. Trimming took 5 bases from V and 2 from J, leaving 3 bases between them. The CDR3 reads CASSLNTEAFF. CDR3 DNA sequence: TGTGCCAGTAGTTTAAACACTGAAGCTTTCTTT.

The chain has TRBV6-5 and TRBJ2-1, with D perhaps TRBD1 (5 bases). The length of the CDR3 is 14 residues. Germline CDR1 is MNHEY and CDR2 is SVGAGI. Deletions cut 6 bases from V and 2 bases from J, with 11 bases between. The CDR3 nucleotides are TGTGCCAGCAGCAATGGACAAACCTACAATGAGCAGTTCTTC. It codes for CASSNGQTYNEQFF.

The CDR3 here is CASSRTGAGGNTIYF. The CDR3 DNA reads as TGTGCCAGCAGTCGGACAGGGGCAGGTGGAAACACCATATATTTT. The chain employs TRBV27 and TRBJ1-3; the match to TRBD1 covers 9 bases. The germline CDR1 and CDR2 sequences are MNHEY and SMNVEV (reference sequence). Trimming at V came to 5 bases and at J to 3 bases, leaving 5 bases not matched to a gene. The CDR3 has 15 residues.

The table lists this clone with a count of one. This chain links TRBV6-5 with TRBJ1-2, with TRBD1 matching 7 bases. V shed 4 bases, J shed 5 bases, and the junction held 4 bases outside the gene matches. The CDR3 sequence is 13 residues long. Germline CDR1 is MNHEY and CDR2 is SVGAGI. CDR3 nucleotide sequence: TGTGCCAGCAGTTCCCGACAGGGTTATGGCTACACCTTC. This sequence encodes CASSSRQGYGYTF.

This chain uses TRBV5-6 with TRBJ1-1; the D gene is possibly TRBD1 (6 bases). The germline CDR1 and CDR2 sequences are SGHDT and YYEEEE. The CDR3 sequence is 15 residues long. V lost 0 bases and J 3 bases, leaving 12 bases between the germline ends. CDR3 DNA sequence: TGTGCCAGCAGCTTGGCTGGTAGGACAGACACTGAAGCTTTCTTT. Translating gives CASSLAGRTDTEAFF.

This sequence joins TRBV7-9 and TRBJ2-5, with D perhaps TRBD2 (7 bases). V lost 11 bases and J 4 bases, leaving 17 bases between the germline ends. CDR3 length: 13 residues. The germline gives CDR1 SEHNR, CDR2 FQNEAQ (reference sequence). The CDR3, as DNA: TGTGCCGCAACAGGGAGGGTGGGAGAGACCCAGTACTTC. It encodes CAATGRVGETQYF. Full variable domain (remainder filled in from reference TRBV7-9 and TRBJ2-5): DTGVSQNPRHKITKRGQNVTFRCDPISEHNRLYWYRQTLGQGPEFLTYFQNEAQLEKSRLLSDRFSAERPKGSFSTLEIQRTEQGDSAMYLCAATGRVGETQYFGPGTRLLVL.

CDR3 in DNA: TGTGCCAGCAGGGCGGGAGAGGCCACCGGGGAGCTGTTTTTT. Its translation: CASRAGEATGELFF. The chain joins TRBV2 to TRBJ2-2; 7 bases are a match to TRBD2. Germline lookup yields CDR1 SNHLY and CDR2 FYNNEI. V dropped 6 bases and J dropped 4; count of bases not matched to a gene: 5. This CDR3 has 14 amino acids.

This CDR3 reads CASNPGLAGRNIQYF. The CDR3 nucleotides read TGTGCCAGCAACCCGGGACTAGCGGGAAGAAACATTCAGTACTTC. V usage is TRBV28 and J usage is TRBJ2-4; 13 bases align to TRBD2. Germline V gene sequence: CDR1 MDHEN, CDR2 SYDVKM. This CDR3 comprises 15 residues. The trim removed 7 bases at V and 6 bases at J, leaving 6 bases unmatched.

V usage is TRBV4-3 and J usage is TRBJ2-1, with 8 bases matching TRBD2. Per the germline V gene, CDR1 is LGHNA and CDR2 is YSLEER. This CDR3 is 16 amino acids long. V was clipped by 0 bases and J by 3 bases; unmatched bases: 4. The CDR3 region has the DNA TGCGCCAGCAGCCAAGATCCCGGGACTAGCTACAATGAGCAGTTCTTC. This sequence encodes CASSQDPGTSYNEQFF.

The chain is built from TRBV18 and TRBJ1-3, with 9 bases identical to TRBD1. Germline assignment: CDR1 KGHSH and CDR2 LQKENI. CDR3 length equals 16 residues. Trimming removed 6 bases from V and 0 bases from J; junction bases left unmatched: 6. The CDR3 loop is CASSVGQGNSGNTIYF. In nucleotides, the CDR3 is TGTGCCAGCTCCGTGGGACAGGGTAACTCTGGAAACACCATATATTTT.

The rearrangement joins TRBV28 to TRBJ1-1; D remains unclear. This CDR3 spans 15 amino acids. Germline V gene data show CDR1 as MDHEN and CDR2 as SYDVKM. Trimming removed 4 bases at V and 3 bases at J, with 15 bases between. CDR3 in DNA: TGTGCCAGCAGTTCCCATGATTTCTCGGACACTGAAGCTTTCTTT. As protein: CASSSHDFSDTEAFF.

The genes are TRBV5-6 and TRBJ2-7; 8 positions match TRBD1. The CDR3 contains 16 residues. Trimming took 1 base from V and 3 from J; bases not matched to a gene: 9. The germline CDR1 and CDR2 sequences are SGHDT and YYEEEE. Written as DNA, the CDR3 is TGTGCCAGCAGCTTGTTTCGCGGACAGGGCCGCTACGAGCAGTACTTC. This gives the protein CASSLFRGQGRYEQYF.

This clone was seen once. The chain uses TRBV7-3 and TRBJ2-1; perhaps TRBD1 as D (5 bases). The CDR3 is 13 residues long. The V gene lost 1 base and the J gene lost 12 bases, with 13 bases spanning the gap. Germline-derived CDR1 and CDR2 are SGHTA and FQGTGA. The CDR3 DNA is TGTGCCAGCAGCTTAATGGGTCCTGGGGCGCAGTTCTTC. Its protein product is CASSLMGPGAQFF.

This chain connects TRBV20-1 to TRBJ1-1; 7 bases are shared with TRBD1. The trim removed 7 bases at V and 4 bases at J, leaving 3 bases unmatched. The CDR3 totals 11 residues. Germline V gene sequence: CDR1 DFQATT, CDR2 SNEGSKA (reference sequence). In DNA form, the CDR3 reads TGCAGTGAGGGGGCCCTCACTGAAGCTTTCTTT. Encoded protein: CSEGALTEAFF.

The chain uses TRBV9 and TRBJ2-5; a weak D match, TRBD2 (5 bases). V shed 3 bases and J shed 5 bases, with 14 bases lying between them. CDR1 and CDR2 (germline): SGDLS, YYNGEE. The CDR3 spans 14 residues. The CDR3 nucleotides are TGTGCCAGCAGCGCCGGGCTGAGGGTTGAGACCCAGTACTTC. Translated: CASSAGLRVETQYF.

The J gene is TRBJ2-2, the V gene TRBV7-3; 12 bases align to TRBD2. This CDR3 spans 18 amino acids. The V segment lost 5 bases and the J segment 0 bases; nucleotides outside the gene matches: 7. Germline CDR1 reads SGHTA; CDR2 reads FQGTGA. This CDR3 is CASSRIGLAGTNTGELFF. CDR3 sequence (DNA): TGTGCCAGCAGCCGGATAGGACTAGCGGGAACGAACACCGGGGAGCTGTTTTTT.